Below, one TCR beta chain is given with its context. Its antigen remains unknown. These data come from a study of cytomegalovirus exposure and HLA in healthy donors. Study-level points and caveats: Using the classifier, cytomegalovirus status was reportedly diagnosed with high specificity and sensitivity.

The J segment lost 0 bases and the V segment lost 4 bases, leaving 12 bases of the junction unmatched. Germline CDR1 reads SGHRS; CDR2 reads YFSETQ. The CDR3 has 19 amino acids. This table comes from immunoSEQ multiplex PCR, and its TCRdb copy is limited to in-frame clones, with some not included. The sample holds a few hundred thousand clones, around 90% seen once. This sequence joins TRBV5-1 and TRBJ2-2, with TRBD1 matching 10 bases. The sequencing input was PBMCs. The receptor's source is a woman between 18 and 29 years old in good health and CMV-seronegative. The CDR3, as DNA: TGCGCCAGCAGCCCGGGACAGGGGAAAACTTTCGCGAACACCGGGGAGCTGTTTTTT. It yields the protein CASSPGQGKTFANTGELFF.